The 26 T cell receptor beta chains presented below share a single source sample, sequenced in a study of T-cell reconstitution after alpha-beta-depleted transplantation in children (dated by TCRdb to 2016 to 2017). Receptor amplification or capture employed PCR. Sequencing relied on an Illumina HiSeq 2500. Molecular barcoding was employed in the preparation of TCR libraries, with unique molecular identifiers being used to normalize TCRbeta repertoire quantification. TCRdb reprocessing: public reads trimmed at Q25 with fastp, clones called with MiXCR, in-frame beta chains kept. Each record represents a unique CDR3 protein, reported with the most common genes and DNA among its rows. The sample table records some 500,000 distinct CDR3 sequences; around 18% of these occur just once. Around 3.3% of the sample rests with the top ten. This specimen was PBMCs from the stem cell graft donor, taken from the stem cell graft. The receptors here all came from a human donor who donated a stem cell graft to a child with acute lymphoblastic leukemia.

This clonotype was observed a few times. This chain connects TRBV15 to TRBJ2-7, with TRBD2 as a possible D gene (6 bases). This CDR3 comprises 16 residues. Deletions cut 0 bases from V and 6 bases from J, with 18 bases between. CDR1 and CDR2 from the germline V gene are LNHNV and YYDKDF (reference sequence). The CDR3 DNA is TGTGCCACCAGCAGAGATACCGAGGGTGCGGGGAGCGAGCAGTACTTC. Translating gives CATSRDTEGAGSEQYF.

This chain uses TRBV5-1 with TRBJ2-2; D tentatively fits TRBD1 or TRBD2 (5 bases each). The V gene's germline CDR1 is SGHRS and CDR2 YFSETQ. Trimming removed 7 bases from V and 4 bases from J, with 5 bases in between. This CDR3 comprises 11 residues. The CDR3 nucleotides are TGCGCCAGCGGGGGCACCGGGGAGCTGTTTTTT. This codes for CASGGTGELFF.

CDR3 protein: CASSGGSKAYEQYF. The CDR3 DNA reads as TGTGCCAGCTCCGGGGGAAGTAAGGCCTACGAGCAGTACTTC. This rearrangement joins TRBV7-9 to TRBJ2-7; D might be TRBD2 (6 bases). This CDR3 has 14 residues. Trimming took off 8 bases at V and 2 bases at J, with 16 bases between the two ends. The V gene's germline CDR1 is SEHNR and CDR2 FQNEAQ (reference sequence).

J is TRBJ2-1 and V is TRBV9; TRBD2 matches 7 bases. The J segment lost 8 bases and the V segment lost 4 bases, leaving 15 bases of the junction unmatched. CDR1 SGDLS and CDR2 YYNGEE come from the germline V gene. There are 16 residues in the CDR3. The CDR3 DNA follows: TGTGCCAGCAGCACCCGATTTGGGCGGGAGATTTATGAGCAGTTCTTC. This sequence encodes CASSTRFGREIYEQFF. Full variable domain (missing parts from reference TRBV9 and TRBJ2-1): DSGVTQTPKHLITATGQRVTLRCSPRSGDLSVYWYQQSLDQGLQFLIQYYNGEERAKGNILERFSAQQFPDLHSELNLSSLELGDSALYFCASSTRFGREIYEQFFGPGTRLTVL.

The V and J genes are TRBV5-1 and TRBJ2-7, with a weak D call TRBD1 (6 bases). Germline CDR1 and CDR2: SGHRS and YFSETQ. Trimming cost V 4 bases and J 7 bases, with 18 bases left between them. The CDR3 consists of 14 residues. CDR3 protein: CASSATDSRLEQYF. The CDR3 nucleotides are TGCGCCAGCAGCGCTACGGACAGCCGCCTAGAGCAGTACTTC. Combining the CDR3 with reference TRBV5-1 and TRBJ2-7 gives the whole variable domain KAGVTQTPRYLIKTRGQQVTLSCSPISGHRSVSWYQQTPGQGLQFLFEYFSETQRNKGNFPGRFSGRQFSNSRSEMNVSTLELGDSALYLCASSATDSRLEQYFGPGTRLTVT.

The gene calls are TRBV5-1 and TRBJ2-1, with D maybe TRBD1 (5 bases). Germline V gives CDR1 SGHRS, CDR2 YFSETQ. The CDR3 totals 14 residues. V dropped 0 bases and J dropped 8 bases, with 12 bases sitting between them. This CDR3 is CASSLGQVGDEQFF. DNA of the CDR3: TGCGCCAGCAGCTTGGGGCAGGTAGGGGATGAGCAGTTCTTC.

The chain employs TRBV5-1 and TRBJ2-2; possible D gene TRBD1, 6 bases. V lost 4 bases, J lost 1 base, and 20 bases lay in between. The CDR3 is 18 residues long. Per the germline V gene, CDR1 is SGHRS and CDR2 is YFSETQ. The CDR3 DNA reads as TGCGCCAGCAGCGGAAGAGTGGTTGGGGGCAGGAACACCGGGGAGCTGTTTTTT. Protein sequence: CASSGRVVGGRNTGELFF.

CDR3 residues: CASSLWDTIYEQYF. The CDR3 DNA sequence: TGTGCCAGCAGCTTGTGGGACACTATCTACGAGCAGTACTTC. The chain is built from TRBV5-6 and TRBJ2-7, with a weak D call TRBD1 (6 bases). The germline V gene has CDR1 SGHDT and CDR2 YYEEEE. V was trimmed by 1 base and J by 3 bases, leaving 11 bases between them. This CDR3 has 14 amino acids.

In this sample, this clonotype turned up a few times. The chain is built from TRBV7-9 and TRBJ1-1; perhaps TRBD1 as D (5 bases). V lost 6 bases and J lost 3, with 11 bases in between. Germline loops: CDR1 SEHNR, CDR2 FQNEAQ (reference sequence). The CDR3 length is 13 residues. CDR3 sequence reads: CASRWGRDTEAFF. The CDR3 region has the DNA TGTGCCAGCAGATGGGGGAGAGACACTGAAGCTTTCTTT.

This clonotype showed up just a few times. CDR3 nucleotides: TGTGCCAGCTCTCCCCGGGACAGGGTCTTCTATGGCTACACCTTC. This gives the protein CASSPRDRVFYGYTF. The rearrangement links TRBV12-3 or TRBV12-4 to TRBJ1-2; 9 bases are shared with TRBD1. This CDR3 spans 15 amino acids. With V trimmed by 8 bases and J by 4 bases, 11 bases remained unmatched.

The genes are TRBV12-3 or TRBV12-4 and TRBJ2-7; maybe TRBD1 (8 bases). Trimming cost V 8 bases and J 4 bases, with 21 bases left between them. The CDR3 has 15 amino acids. This chain's CDR3 is CASRKVGGTGYEQYF. CDR3 sequence (DNA): TGTGCCAGCCGAAAGGTGGGGGGGACAGGTTACGAGCAGTACTTC.

The chain is built from TRBV12-3 or TRBV12-4 and TRBJ1-1, with D possibly matching TRBD1 (6 bases). Trimming pared 2 bases from V and 1 base from J, leaving 20 bases between. The CDR3 totals 18 residues. CDR3 protein: CASSLRGGGEVGNTEAFF. The CDR3 DNA reads TGTGCCAGCAGTTTAAGGGGGGGAGGGGAGGTCGGGAACACTGAAGCTTTCTTT.

The rearrangement links TRBV27 to TRBJ2-7, with D unresolved. Germline V gives CDR1 MNHEY, CDR2 SMNVEV (reference sequence). Trimming left V 4 bases short and J 5 bases short, with 18 bases between. This CDR3 comprises 15 residues. The CDR3 reads CASSSLTRGLHEQYF. CDR3 DNA sequence: TGTGCCAGCAGTTCCCTCACACGAGGCCTCCACGAGCAGTACTTC.

The chain joins TRBV7-9 to TRBJ1-4; 9 bases line up with TRBD1. With V trimmed by 3 bases and J by 7 bases, 6 bases remained unmatched. This CDR3 spans 15 amino acids. The germline CDR1 and CDR2 sequences are SEHNR and FQNEAQ (reference sequence). CDR3: CASSLIGTGSEKLFF. CDR3 in DNA: TGTGCCAGCAGCTTGATTGGGACAGGGTCTGAAAAACTGTTTTTT.

The chain couples TRBV5-1 to TRBJ2-5; 14 bases are shared with TRBD2. The germline V gene has CDR1 SGHRS and CDR2 YFSETQ. V lost 2 bases to trimming and J lost 5 bases; unmatched junction nucleotides: 8. The CDR3 runs 17 residues. This CDR3 reads CASSFPGLAGGGETQYF. CDR3 in DNA: TGCGCCAGCAGCTTCCCAGGACTAGCGGGAGGCGGCGAGACCCAGTACTTC.

The chain has TRBV5-1 and TRBJ2-1, with TRBD2 matching 9 bases. Germline V gives CDR1 SGHRS, CDR2 YFSETQ. This CDR3 is 16 amino acids long. Trimming took 0 bases from V and 5 from J; bases not matched to a gene: 6. Here the CDR3 DNA reads TGCGCCAGCAGCTTGGCGCTAGCGGGAATAAACAATGAGCAGTTCTTC. The encoded protein is CASSLALAGINNEQFF.

There are a few counts of this clonotype. The rearrangement joins TRBV5-8 to TRBJ2-4, with TRBD2 matching over 7 bases. This CDR3 has 14 residues. Per the germline V gene, CDR1 is SGHTS and CDR2 is YDEGEE. V trimming: 4 bases; J trimming: 7 bases; junction bases outside the gene matches: 8. CDR3 coding DNA: TGTGCCAGCAGCCTAGCGGTTACCGGGAACATTCAGTACTTC. This encodes CASSLAVTGNIQYF.

V and J are TRBV7-9 and TRBJ2-7; D remains unclear. Germline V CDR1 and CDR2: SEHNR, FQNEAQ (reference sequence). Trimming removed 5 bases from V and 5 bases from J, with 13 bases in between. The CDR3 extends over 13 amino acids. The CDR3 region is CASSNGPLNEQYF. The CDR3 region has the DNA TGTGCCAGCAGCAACGGACCCCTCAACGAGCAGTACTTC.

This rearrangement joins TRBV3-1 to TRBJ2-5, with 15 positions matching TRBD2. CDR1 is LGHDT and CDR2 is YNNKEL in the germline V gene (reference sequence). The V segment lost 4 bases and the J segment 5 bases; nucleotides outside the gene matches: 11. CDR3 size: 18 residues. The CDR3 spells CASSRGLAGGSLSETQYF. The CDR3 DNA is TGTGCCAGCAGCCGTGGACTAGCGGGAGGGTCACTCAGTGAGACCCAGTACTTC.

A few counts support this clonotype. The chain couples TRBV29-1 to TRBJ1-1; D possibly corresponds to TRBD1 (5 bases). Deletions cut 7 bases from V and 1 base from J, with 16 bases between. This CDR3 has 14 residues. CDR1 and CDR2 (germline): SQVTM, ANQGSEA. As DNA, the CDR3 is TGCAGCGCCACCGGGGACCCACAGAACACTGAAGCTTTCTTT. Its translation is CSATGDPQNTEAFF.

The rearrangement links TRBV3-1 to TRBJ1-1; possible D gene TRBD1, 5 bases. CDR1 LGHDT and CDR2 YNNKEL come from the germline V gene (reference sequence). The CDR3 totals 18 residues. The V gene lost 0 bases and the J gene lost 0 bases, with 17 bases spanning the gap. The CDR3: CASSQDIDSRRMNTEAFF. The CDR3 region has the DNA TGTGCCAGCAGCCAAGATATTGACAGTCGACGAATGAACACTGAAGCTTTCTTT.

There are a few counts of this clonotype. CDR3 sequence: CSARAWSWQETQYF. In DNA, the CDR3 is TGCAGTGCTAGAGCTTGGTCCTGGCAAGAGACCCAGTACTTC. V is TRBV20-1 and J is TRBJ2-5; D unclear. Trimming took 1 base from V and 2 from J, leaving 11 bases between them. The CDR3 loop spans 14 amino acids. CDR1 DFQATT and CDR2 SNEGSKA come from the germline V gene (reference sequence).

This clonotype has a handful of counts. The chain couples TRBV11-2 to TRBJ1-2; D possibly corresponds to TRBD1 (5 bases). The CDR3 is 14 residues long. Per germline, CDR1 SGHAT and CDR2 FQNNGV. V lost 5 bases, J lost 8 bases, and 18 bases lay in between. The CDR3 sequence: CASSRWGVGGGYTF. The CDR3 bases are TGTGCCAGCAGCCGGTGGGGGGTAGGAGGAGGCTACACCTTC.

The CDR3 DNA follows: TGTGCCAGCAGCCATCCTCCGGACTACATCACCGGGGAGCTGTTTTTT. This sequence encodes CASSHPPDYITGELFF. The genes are TRBV3-1 and TRBJ2-2; a possible D gene is TRBD2 (6 bases). V gave up 3 bases and J gave up 4 bases, with 15 bases separating them. The CDR3 is 16 amino acids. CDR1 and CDR2 from the germline V gene are LGHDT and YNNKEL (reference sequence).

The rearrangement uses TRBV19 and TRBJ2-1, with D perhaps assigned TRBD1 or TRBD2 (6 bases each). The CDR3 runs 14 residues. Trimming cost V 1 base and J 4 bases, with 8 bases left between them. Per germline, CDR1 LNHDA and CDR2 SQIVND (reference sequence). The CDR3 protein is CASSIAGAYNEQFF. The CDR3 DNA is TGTGCCAGTAGTATAGCGGGGGCATACAATGAGCAGTTCTTC.

A remark on this clonotype: Relative to the germline gene, one junction end is altered; a read error may explain this. The genes are TRBV3-1 and TRBJ1-5; D is ambiguous. CDR1 LGHDT and CDR2 YNNKEL come from the germline V gene (reference sequence). The CDR3 length is 15 residues. The CDR3 region is CACSQGGEGYQPQHF. DNA of the CDR3: TGTGCCTGCAGCCAAGGTGGGGAGGGTTATCAGCCCCAGCATTTT. Drawing the rest from reference TRBV3-1 and TRBJ1-5, the complete variable domain is DTAVSQTPKYLVTQMGNDKSIKCEQNLGHDTMYWYKQDSKKFLKIMFSYNNKELIINETVPNRFSPKSPDKAHLNLHINSLELGDSAVYFCACSQGGEGYQPQHFGDGTRLSIL.